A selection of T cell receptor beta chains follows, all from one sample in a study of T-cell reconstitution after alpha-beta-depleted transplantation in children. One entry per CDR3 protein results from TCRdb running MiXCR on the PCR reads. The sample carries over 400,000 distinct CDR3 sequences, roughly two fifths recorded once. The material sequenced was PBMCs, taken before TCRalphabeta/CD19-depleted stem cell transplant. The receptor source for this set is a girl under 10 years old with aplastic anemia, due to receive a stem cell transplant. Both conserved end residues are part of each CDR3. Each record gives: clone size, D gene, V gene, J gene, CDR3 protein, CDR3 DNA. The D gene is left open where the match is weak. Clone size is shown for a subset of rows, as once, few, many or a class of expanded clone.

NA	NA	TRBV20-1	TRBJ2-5	CSAPGPSRAQYF	TGCAGTGCGCCGGGACCTAGCCGGGCCCAGTACTTC
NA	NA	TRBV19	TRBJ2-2	CASSAGPAGELFF	TGTGCCAGTAGTGCAGGGCCCGCCGGGGAGCTGTTTTTT
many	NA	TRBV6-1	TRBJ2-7	CASRSSYEQYF	TGTGCCAGCAGGAGCTCCTACGAGCAGTACTTC
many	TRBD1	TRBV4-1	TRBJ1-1	CASSQGGQGVTEAFF	TGCGCCAGCAGCCAAGGAGGGCAGGGGGTCACTGAAGCTTTCTTT
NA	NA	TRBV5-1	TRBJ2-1	CASSLRGGFGNEQFF	TGCGCCAGCAGCTTGAGGGGGGGATTCGGCAATGAGCAGTTCTTC
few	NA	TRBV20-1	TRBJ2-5	CSARDPLAYQETQYF	TGCAGTGCTAGAGACCCACTAGCTTACCAAGAGACCCAGTACTTC
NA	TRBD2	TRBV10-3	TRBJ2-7	CAIGWRERGGEQYF	TGTGCCATCGGTTGGCGGGAGAGAGGTGGAGAGCAGTACTTC
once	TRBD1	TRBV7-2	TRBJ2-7	CASSSADRGSYEQYF	TGTGCCAGCAGCTCCGCCGACAGGGGCTCCTACGAGCAGTACTTC
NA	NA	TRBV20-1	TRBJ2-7	CSARPGTAREQYF	TGCAGTGCTAGACCCGGGACCGCGCGGGAGCAGTACTTC
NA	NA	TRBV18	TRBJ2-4	CASSPGGRLDIQYF	TGTGCCAGCTCACCCGGGGGAAGGTTGGACATTCAGTACTTC
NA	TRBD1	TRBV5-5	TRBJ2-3	CASSSAGTGGRDTQYF	TGTGCCAGCAGCTCCGCCGGGACAGGGGGCAGGGATACGCAGTATTTT
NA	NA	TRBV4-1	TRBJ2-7	CASSDDRVGPRGDEQYF	TGCGCCAGCAGCGATGACAGGGTCGGGCCGAGGGGGGACGAGCAGTACTTC
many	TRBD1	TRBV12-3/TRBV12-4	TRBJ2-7	CASKGGSSSSYEQYF	TGTGCCAGCAAAGGGGGCAGCTCTAGTTCCTACGAGCAGTACTTC
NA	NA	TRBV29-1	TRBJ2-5	CSVASGPVEQTQYF	TGCAGCGTTGCATCGGGACCGGTCGAGCAGACCCAGTACTTC
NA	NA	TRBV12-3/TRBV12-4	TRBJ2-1	CASSLGGPPAGEHFF	TGTGCCAGCAGTTTGGGGGGCCCCCCGGCGGGGGAGCATTTCTTC
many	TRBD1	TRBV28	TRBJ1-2	CASSRQGHYGYTF	TGTGCCAGCAGTCGACAGGGTCACTATGGCTACACCTTC
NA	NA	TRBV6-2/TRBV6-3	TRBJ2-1	CASSYLGGLVYNEQFF	TGTGCCAGCAGTTATTTAGGGGGTCTCGTGTACAATGAGCAGTTCTTC
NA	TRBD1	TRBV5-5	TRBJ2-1	CASSLRDSNEQFF	TGTGCCAGCAGCTTGAGGGACAGCAATGAGCAGTTCTTC
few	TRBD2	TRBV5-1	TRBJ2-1	CASSLTSGSFNEQFF	TGCGCCAGCAGCTTAACTAGCGGGAGCTTCAATGAGCAGTTCTTC
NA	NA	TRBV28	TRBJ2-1	CASSSRVGSSANEQFF	TGTGCCAGCAGTTCTAGAGTGGGTAGCAGCGCCAATGAGCAGTTCTTC
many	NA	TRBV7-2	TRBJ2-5	CASSLQGTQETQYF	TGTGCCAGCAGCTTGCAGGGGACCCAAGAGACCCAGTACTTC
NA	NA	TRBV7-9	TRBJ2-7	CASSSNDRTLYEQYF	TGTGCCAGCAGCTCGAACGACAGAACCCTCTACGAGCAGTACTTC
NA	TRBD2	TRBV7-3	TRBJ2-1	CASSPQRETGIRNEQFF	TGTGCCAGCAGCCCCCAGCGGGAGACCGGGATACGGAATGAGCAGTTCTTC
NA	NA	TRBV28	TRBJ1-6	CASRVRGSPLHF	TGTGCCAGCAGGGTCAGGGGTTCACCCCTCCACTTT
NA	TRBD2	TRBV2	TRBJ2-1	CASSGGTSGDGEQFF	TGTGCCAGCAGTGGCGGGACTAGCGGTGATGGTGAGCAGTTCTTC
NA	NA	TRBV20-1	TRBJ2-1	CSALLARREQFF	TGCAGTGCTCTCCTCGCTAGGAGGGAGCAGTTCTTC
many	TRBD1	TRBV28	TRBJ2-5	CASSLQGQVQETQYF	TGTGCCAGCAGTCTCCAAGGACAGGTACAAGAGACCCAGTACTTC
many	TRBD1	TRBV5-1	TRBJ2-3	CASREDRGSTDTQYF	TGCGCCAGCAGAGAAGACAGGGGATCAACAGATACGCAGTATTTT
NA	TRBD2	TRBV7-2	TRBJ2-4	CASSHLAGEGKNIQYF	TGTGCCAGCAGCCATCTAGCGGGGGAGGGGAAAAACATTCAGTACTTC
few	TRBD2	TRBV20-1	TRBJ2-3	CSARDPSLAGEKDTQYF	TGCAGTGCTAGAGATCCTTCGCTAGCGGGAGAGAAAGATACGCAGTATTTT
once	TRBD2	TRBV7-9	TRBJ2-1	CASSQTSGRGNEQFF	TGTGCCAGCAGCCAGACTAGCGGGAGAGGGAATGAGCAGTTCTTC
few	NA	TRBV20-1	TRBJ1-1	CSAGTSRRLTEAFF	TGCAGTGCCGGGACCTCACGGAGACTCACTGAAGCTTTCTTT
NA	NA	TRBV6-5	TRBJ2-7	CASSSPKVGYEQYF	TGTGCCAGCAGTTCTCCGAAGGTGGGGTACGAGCAGTACTTC
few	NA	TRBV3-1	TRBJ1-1	CASSQDPGHWNTEAFF	TGTGCCAGCAGCCAAGACCCGGGACACTGGAACACTGAAGCTTTCTTT
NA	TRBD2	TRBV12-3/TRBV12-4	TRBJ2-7	CASSSGLTSGVYEQYF	TGTGCCAGCAGTTCCGGGCTTACTAGCGGGGTCTACGAGCAGTACTTC
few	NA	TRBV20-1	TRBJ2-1	CSAEVGGSLRGNEQFF	TGCAGTGCTGAGGTAGGAGGTTCACTACGGGGCAATGAGCAGTTCTTC
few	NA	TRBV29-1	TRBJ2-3	CSVVGWGRDTQYF	TGCAGCGTTGTCGGATGGGGCAGGGATACGCAGTATTTT
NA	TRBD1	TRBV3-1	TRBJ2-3	CASSHRQGLTDTQYF	TGTGCCAGCAGCCATAGACAGGGGTTGACAGATACGCAGTATTTT
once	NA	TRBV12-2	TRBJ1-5	CASRLPTGQGDSNQPQHF	TGTGCAAGTCGCTTACCTACCGGACAGGGGGATAGCAATCAGCCCCAGCATTTT
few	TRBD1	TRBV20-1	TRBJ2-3	CSARDLNRGRDTQYF	TGCAGTGCTAGAGATCTTAACAGGGGGAGAGATACGCAGTATTTT
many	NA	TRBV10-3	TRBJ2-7	CAISESGGVGEQYF	TGTGCCATCAGTGAGTCGGGGGGAGTTGGCGAGCAGTACTTC
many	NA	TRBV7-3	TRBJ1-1	CASSPVPGAPEAFF	TGTGCCAGCAGCCCTGTGCCGGGGGCACCTGAAGCTTTCTTT
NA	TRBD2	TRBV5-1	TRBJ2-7	CASSLRGGGYEQYF	TGCGCCAGCAGCTTGCGGGGGGGAGGCTACGAGCAGTACTTC
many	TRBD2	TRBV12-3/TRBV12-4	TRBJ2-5	CASRAGTSGRETQYF	TGTGCCAGCAGGGCCGGGACTAGCGGGAGAGAGACCCAGTACTTC
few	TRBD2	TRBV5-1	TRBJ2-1	CASSLTSGSNNEQFF	TGCGCCAGCAGCTTGACTAGCGGGTCGAACAATGAGCAGTTCTTC
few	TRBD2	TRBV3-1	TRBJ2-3	CASSQDSGRAGDTQYF	TGTGCCAGCAGCCAAGATAGCGGGAGGGCCGGAGATACGCAGTATTTT
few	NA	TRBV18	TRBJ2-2	CASSPENTGELFF	TGTGCCAGCTCACCCGAAAACACCGGGGAGCTGTTTTTT
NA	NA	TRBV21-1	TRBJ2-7	CASSNPARGANEQYF	TGTGCCAGCAGCAATCCGGCACGGGGAGCGAACGAGCAGTACTTC
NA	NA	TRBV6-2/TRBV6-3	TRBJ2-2	CASSYSHTTGELFF	TGTGCCAGCAGTTACTCGCACACTACCGGGGAGCTGTTTTTT
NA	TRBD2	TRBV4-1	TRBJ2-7	CASSPEPSGMSYEQYF	TGCGCCAGCAGCCCAGAGCCTAGCGGGATGTCGTACGAGCAGTACTTC
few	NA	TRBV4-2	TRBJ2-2	CASSHFSGDPANTGELFF	TGTGCCAGCAGCCACTTCAGCGGCGACCCCGCGAACACCGGGGAGCTGTTTTTT
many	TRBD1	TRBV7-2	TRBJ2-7	CASSTRGRNPYEQYF	TGTGCCAGCAGCACCAGGGGGCGAAATCCCTACGAGCAGTACTTC
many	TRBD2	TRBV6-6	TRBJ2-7	CASSPSGLEQYF	TGTGCCAGCAGTCCTAGCGGCCTGGAGCAGTACTTC
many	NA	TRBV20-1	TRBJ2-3	CSASADTGLQHADTQYF	TGCAGTGCTTCTGCCGACACGGGACTCCAACATGCAGATACGCAGTATTTT
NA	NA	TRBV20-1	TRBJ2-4	CSAIGYMGLAKNIQYF	TGCAGTGCTATAGGATATATGGGACTAGCCAAAAACATTCAGTACTTC
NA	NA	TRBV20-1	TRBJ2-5	CSPSGFQETQYF	TGCAGTCCCTCCGGGTTCCAAGAGACCCAGTACTTC
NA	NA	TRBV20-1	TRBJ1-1	CSVASGPGKFRTEAFF	TGCAGTGTGGCCTCGGGACCAGGGAAATTCAGAACTGAAGCTTTCTTT
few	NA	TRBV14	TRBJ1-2	CASSQPGADYGYTF	TGTGCCAGCAGCCAACCGGGCGCCGACTATGGCTACACCTTC
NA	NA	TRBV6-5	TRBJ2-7	CASSSPGRSTYEQYF	TGTGCCAGCAGTTCACCGGGACGGTCGACCTACGAGCAGTACTTC
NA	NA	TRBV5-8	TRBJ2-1	CASSLLTGFPHNEQFF	TGTGCCAGCAGCTTGTTAACAGGGTTCCCCCACAATGAGCAGTTCTTC